The 14 T cell receptor beta chains below all came from one sample that was sequenced in a study of T cell repertoires in cytomegalovirus infection. From the reads, TCRdb called clonotypes with MiXCR, one entry per CDR3 protein. Among about 920,000 distinct CDR3 sequences, more than 25% were seen once, and the ten largest hold around 15%. The antigens these receptors bind are not known. The specimen comprised cultured CD8+ T cells from PBMCs, sampled from culture after CMV antigen stimulation. Receptors were obtained from a human donor in good health (CMV status not recorded). Some clones in this sample may be carry-over from other donors' samples.

The table lists this clonotype with a few counts. The V gene is TRBV7-9, the J gene TRBJ1-2, with a possible D match to TRBD1 (6 bases). The CDR3 has 14 residues. The V and J ends lost 3 bases and 8 bases respectively, with 16 bases between them. Germline V gene sequence: CDR1 SEHNR, CDR2 FQNEAQ (reference sequence). DNA for the CDR3: TGTGCCAGCAGCTTGGGGGGCCTGGCGGACGGCTACACCTTC. This encodes CASSLGGLADGYTF. Supplemented by reference TRBV7-9 and TRBJ1-2, the full variable domain reads DTGVSQNPRHKITKRGQNVTFRCDPISEHNRLYWYRQTLGQGPEFLTYFQNEAQLEKSRLLSDRFSAERPKGSFSTLEIQRTEQGDSAMYLCASSLGGLADGYTFGSGTRLTVV.

In the case of this clonotype: Mismatch with germline at one junction end may stem from a read error. The V and J genes are TRBV5-6 and TRBJ2-5; the D gene is possibly TRBD2 (5 bases). CDR1 is SGHDT, CDR2 YYEEEE, per germline. The CDR3 has 14 amino acids. This CDR3 reads CTSSQGIGRETQYF. CDR3 in DNA: TGTACCAGCAGCCAAGGGATAGGGAGAGAGACCCAGTACTTC. Variable domain in full (rest from reference TRBV5-6 and TRBJ2-5): DAGVTQSPTHLIKTRGQQVTLRCSPKSGHDTVSWYQQALGQGPQFIFQYYEEEERQRGNFPDRFSGHQFPNYSSELNVNALLLGDSALYLCTSSQGIGRETQYFGPGTRLLVL.

This clonotype was detected a few times. This chain links TRBV27 with TRBJ2-2; D is perhaps TRBD2 (5 bases). The germline V gene has CDR1 MNHEY and CDR2 SMNVEV (reference sequence). This CDR3 has 13 residues. The V and J ends lost 7 bases and 8 bases respectively, with 14 bases between them. The CDR3: CASKPGTLGELFF. The CDR3 region has the DNA TGTGCCAGCAAACCGGGAACTTTGGGGGAGCTGTTTTTT.

A few counts support this clonotype. The chain has TRBV4-2 and TRBJ2-3, with TRBD2 matching 10 bases. Germline V gene lookup returns CDR1 LGHNA and CDR2 YNFKEQ. J lost 4 bases, V lost 2 bases, and 6 bases had no gene match. The CDR3 has 16 amino acids. Written as DNA, the CDR3 is TGTGCCAGCAGCCAAAACAGCGGGGGGGCTGCAGATACGCAGTATTTT. This encodes CASSQNSGGAADTQYF.

This clonotype was seen a few times. The chain is built from TRBV13 and TRBJ1-4, with a tentative D call TRBD1 (5 bases). Deletions cut 5 bases from V and 8 bases from J, with 15 bases between. CDR1 and CDR2 (germline): PRHDT, FYEKMQ (reference sequence). The CDR3 runs 14 residues. DNA for the CDR3: TGTGCCAGCAGCCCCCGGGGGAAAGGCGAAAAACTGTTTTTT. As protein: CASSPRGKGEKLFF.

This clonotype was found many times. The chain is built from TRBV7-6 and TRBJ1-2, with D tentatively TRBD1 (5 bases). The ends were cut back, 2 bases at V and 7 bases at J, with 20 bases in the middle. Germline values: CDR1 SGHVS, CDR2 FNYEAQ. The CDR3 sequence is 16 residues long. The CDR3 protein is CASSLLRGGEKSGYTF. The DNA of the CDR3 is TGTGCCAGCAGCTTATTGAGGGGAGGGGAGAAGAGTGGCTACACCTTC.

Concerning this clonotype itself: It may be a read error: a sequence one base away is much more abundant. The chain is built from TRBV7-8 and TRBJ1-2; possible D gene TRBD1, 5 bases. Germline values: CDR1 SGHVS, CDR2 FQNEAQ. The CDR3 loop spans 17 amino acids. The V gene lost 3 bases and the J gene lost 4 bases, with 21 bases spanning the gap. In DNA form, the CDR3 reads TGTGCCAGCAGCTTGATGGTGTCTGGGGGTGTTCGCTATGGCTACACCTTC. This codes for CASSLMVSGGVRYGYTF.

CDR3 nucleotide sequence: TGTGCCAGCAGTTCAGGTTTTGGCTACAATGAGCAGTTCTTC. Translation: CASSSGFGYNEQFF. V usage is TRBV27 and J usage is TRBJ2-1; unclear D gene. The CDR3 is 14 amino acids. V was cut by 4 bases and J by 3 bases, with 10 bases left in between. Germline CDR1 reads MNHEY; CDR2 reads SMNVEV (reference sequence).

This sequence joins TRBV2 and TRBJ1-3, with no clear D. Per germline, CDR1 SNHLY and CDR2 FYNNEI. The V and J ends lost 3 bases and 4 bases respectively, with 10 bases between them. The CDR3 extends over 14 amino acids. This CDR3 is CASSDLQEGNTIYF. As DNA, the CDR3 is TGTGCCAGCAGTGACTTGCAGGAGGGAAACACCATATATTTT.

This clonotype was observed a single time. One end of the junction fails to match germline, which may point to a read error. The chain carries TRBV7-6 and TRBJ2-1; D is perhaps TRBD2 (5 bases). This CDR3 comprises 15 residues. Germline CDR1 is SGHVS and CDR2 is FNYEAQ. In nucleotides, the CDR3 is TGTGCTAGCAGCCACAATTTTCCCCCTGAGGGTGAGCAGTTCTTC. It yields the protein CASSHNFPPEGEQFF.

V and J are TRBV6-6 and TRBJ2-3, with 9 positions matching TRBD1. This CDR3 contains 16 residues. From germline, CDR1 is MNHNY and CDR2 SVGAGI (reference sequence). V was clipped by 5 bases and J by 2 bases; unmatched bases: 8. The CDR3 reads CASSPEGTGYTDTQYF. The CDR3 DNA sequence: TGTGCCAGCAGTCCCGAGGGGACAGGGTACACAGATACGCAGTATTTT.

This clonotype turned up a few times. A junction boundary mismatches the germline segment, possibly from a read error. This chain joins TRBV4-1 and TRBJ2-4; D unclear. The germline V gene encodes CDR1 MGHRA and CDR2 YSYEKL. The CDR3 is 16 residues long. CDR3 residues: CASSQVDLRAKNIQYF. CDR3 coding DNA: TGTGCCAGCAGCCAAGTGGACCTACGAGCCAAAAACATTCAGTACTTC.

This clonotype has ten or more counts. V and J are TRBV6-5 and TRBJ2-2; D gene unclear. The CDR3 runs 12 residues. Per the germline V gene, CDR1 is MNHEY and CDR2 is SVGAGI. The V and J ends lost 2 bases and 5 bases respectively, with 3 bases between them. CDR3 DNA: TGTGCCAGCAGTTACGGGACCGGGGAGCTGTTTTTT. Amino acid sequence: CASSYGTGELFF.

This clonotype was observed once. The junction differs from germline at one of its ends, possibly a read error. The rearrangement uses TRBV6-5 and TRBJ2-1; D remains ambiguous. CDR1 is MNHEY, CDR2 SVGAGI, per germline. The CDR3 totals 13 residues. CDR3 in DNA: TGTGCCAGCGGTTACTCCAAGGCCGGTGAGCAGTTCTTC. It translates to CASGYSKAGEQFF.